Listed below are T cell receptor beta chains from one sample, sequenced in a study of T cell responses to AZD1222 COVID-19 vaccine. The table came from immunoSEQ multiplex PCR; TCRdb's copy has only in-frame clones and leaves some out. The sample shows approximately 150,000 clones, just under 95% of them seen only once. Source: peripheral blood, taken after recovery from COVID-19. Receptors were obtained from an adult who had recovered from COVID-19. Both conserved end residues are part of each CDR3. The order of the fields is clone size, J gene, D gene, V gene, CDR3 protein, CDR3 DNA. A D gene is named only where the DNA matches it firmly. The size entry is marked missing in some rows and otherwise reads once, few, many or a size class.

clone size: .
J gene: TRBJ1-2
D gene: TRBD1
V gene: TRBV15
CDR3 protein: CATSRDPTGVRANYGYTF
CDR3 DNA: TGTGCCACCAGCAGAGATCCCACAGGGGTTAGAGCTAACTATGGCTACACCTTC

clone size: .
J gene: TRBJ2-2
D gene: .
V gene: TRBV3-1/TRBV3-2
CDR3 protein: CASSAHEGIPLVRELFF
CDR3 DNA: TGTGCCAGCAGCGCACATGAGGGGATCCCCCTAGTTAGGGAGCTGTTTTTT

clone size: .
J gene: TRBJ2-3
D gene: .
V gene: TRBV5-1
CDR3 protein: CASSLAGGYGTDTQYF
CDR3 DNA: TGCGCCAGCAGCTTGGCCGGAGGGTACGGCACAGATACGCAGTATTTT

clone size: .
J gene: TRBJ2-3
D gene: .
V gene: TRBV28
CDR3 protein: CASSLFRRNTQYF
CDR3 DNA: TGTGCCAGCAGTTTATTTCGGCGAAATACGCAGTATTTT

clone size: .
J gene: TRBJ2-2
D gene: TRBD1
V gene: TRBV5-1
CDR3 protein: CASSLGGGPDTGELFF
CDR3 DNA: TGCGCCAGCAGCTTGGGAGGGGGCCCAGACACCGGGGAGCTGTTTTTT

clone size: .
J gene: TRBJ2-7
D gene: TRBD2
V gene: TRBV28
CDR3 protein: CASRAGAYEQYF
CDR3 DNA: TGTGCCAGCCGCGCGGGGGCCTACGAGCAGTACTTC

clone size: .
J gene: TRBJ2-3
D gene: .
V gene: TRBV5-1
CDR3 protein: CASSWEDTQYF
CDR3 DNA: TGCGCCAGCAGCTGGGAAGATACGCAGTATTTT

clone size: .
J gene: TRBJ2-2
D gene: TRBD1
V gene: TRBV28
CDR3 protein: CASSLGGQGITGELFF
CDR3 DNA: TGTGCCAGCAGTTTAGGTGGACAGGGGATTACCGGGGAGCTGTTTTTT

clone size: .
J gene: TRBJ2-3
D gene: .
V gene: TRBV2
CDR3 protein: CASSLRTDTQYF
CDR3 DNA: TGTGCCAGCAGTCTTCGCACAGATACGCAGTATTTT

clone size: .
J gene: TRBJ2-5
D gene: TRBD1
V gene: TRBV19
CDR3 protein: CASRKQPGQGAVETQYF
CDR3 DNA: TGTGCCAGTAGGAAGCAACCGGGACAGGGGGCCGTAGAGACCCAGTACTTC

clone size: .
J gene: TRBJ1-2
D gene: .
V gene: TRBV7-9
CDR3 protein: CASSLGASYYGYTF
CDR3 DNA: TGTGCCAGCAGCTTAGGGGCTTCCTACTATGGCTACACCTTC

clone size: .
J gene: TRBJ1-4
D gene: TRBD1
V gene: TRBV4-1
CDR3 protein: CASSPSRDRARNEKLFF
CDR3 DNA: TGCGCCAGCAGCCCGTCCCGGGACAGGGCTCGGAATGAAAAACTGTTTTTT

clone size: .
J gene: TRBJ1-1
D gene: .
V gene: TRBV7-9
CDR3 protein: CASSRDAGRIF
CDR3 DNA: TGTGCCAGCAGCCGAGATGCAGGGAGGATCTTT

clone size: .
J gene: TRBJ2-3
D gene: TRBD2
V gene: TRBV9
CDR3 protein: CASSVVAGGPGDTQYF
CDR3 DNA: TGTGCCAGCAGCGTAGTAGCGGGAGGGCCCGGAGATACGCAGTATTTT

clone size: .
J gene: TRBJ1-1
D gene: .
V gene: TRBV28
CDR3 protein: CASSFTGNTEAFF
CDR3 DNA: TGTGCCAGCAGTTTCACCGGGAACACTGAAGCTTTCTTT

clone size: .
J gene: TRBJ2-3
D gene: TRBD2
V gene: TRBV5-4
CDR3 protein: CASSRKSGTITDTQYF
CDR3 DNA: TGTGCCAGCAGCCGCAAGTCAGGGACTATCACAGATACGCAGTATTTT

clone size: .
J gene: TRBJ2-5
D gene: .
V gene: TRBV3-1/TRBV3-2
CDR3 protein: CASSQVLGQETQYF
CDR3 DNA: TGTGCCAGCAGCCAAGTACTGGGACAAGAGACCCAGTACTTC

clone size: .
J gene: TRBJ2-3
D gene: TRBD2
V gene: TRBV18
CDR3 protein: CASSPYPTSSSTQYF
CDR3 DNA: TGTGCCAGCTCACCTTATCCGACTAGCAGTAGTACGCAGTATTTT

clone size: .
J gene: TRBJ2-7
D gene: .
V gene: TRBV29-1
CDR3 protein: CSAARGAGAYEQYF
CDR3 DNA: TGCAGCGCCGCGAGGGGGGCAGGGGCCTACGAGCAGTACTTC

clone size: .
J gene: TRBJ1-4
D gene: .
V gene: TRBV20-1
CDR3 protein: CSASSRPGPARKLFF
CDR3 DNA: TGCAGTGCTAGTTCTAGACCGGGACCAGCTAGAAAACTGTTTTTT

clone size: few
J gene: TRBJ2-1
D gene: .
V gene: TRBV27
CDR3 protein: CASSLSRGHGNEQFF
CDR3 DNA: TGTGCCAGCAGTTTATCGAGGGGACATGGCAATGAGCAGTTCTTC

clone size: once
J gene: TRBJ2-5
D gene: .
V gene: TRBV2
CDR3 protein: CASRQGGGRETQYF
CDR3 DNA: TGTGCCAGCAGACAAGGGGGGGGCAGAGAGACCCAGTACTTC

clone size: .
J gene: TRBJ2-5
D gene: .
V gene: TRBV5-1
CDR3 protein: CASSLGPLAYQETQYF
CDR3 DNA: TGCGCCAGCAGCTTGGGCCCCCTAGCGTACCAAGAGACCCAGTACTTC

clone size: .
J gene: TRBJ2-7
D gene: .
V gene: TRBV5-8
CDR3 protein: CASSLVGYEQYF
CDR3 DNA: TGTGCCAGCAGCTTGGTGGGGTACGAGCAGTACTTC

clone size: .
J gene: TRBJ1-1
D gene: .
V gene: TRBV6-5
CDR3 protein: CASSWRQVRAFF
CDR3 DNA: TGTGCCAGCAGTTGGAGGCAGGTGAGAGCTTTCTTT

clone size: .
J gene: TRBJ2-7
D gene: TRBD1
V gene: TRBV2
CDR3 protein: CASRWDSYEQYF
CDR3 DNA: TGTGCCAGCAGATGGGACAGCTACGAGCAGTACTTC

clone size: .
J gene: TRBJ2-3
D gene: .
V gene: TRBV27
CDR3 protein: CASMGSPGITQYF
CDR3 DNA: TGTGCCAGCATGGGGTCCCCAGGTATTACGCAGTATTTT

clone size: .
J gene: TRBJ2-3
D gene: .
V gene: TRBV10-3
CDR3 protein: CATEGDTDTQYF
CDR3 DNA: TGTGCCACCGAGGGAGATACAGATACGCAGTATTTT

clone size: .
J gene: TRBJ2-7
D gene: .
V gene: TRBV29-1
CDR3 protein: CSVEEGDRSYEQYF
CDR3 DNA: TGCAGCGTTGAAGAGGGCGACAGATCCTACGAGCAGTACTTC

clone size: .
J gene: TRBJ2-7
D gene: TRBD2
V gene: TRBV5-1
CDR3 protein: CASSLRAGGDEQYF
CDR3 DNA: TGCGCCAGCAGCTTACGAGCGGGAGGGGACGAGCAGTACTTC

clone size: .
J gene: TRBJ2-7
D gene: TRBD1
V gene: TRBV6-5
CDR3 protein: CASSYDRQGPSYEQYF
CDR3 DNA: TGTGCCAGCAGTTACGACCGACAGGGCCCCTCCTACGAGCAGTACTTC

clone size: .
J gene: TRBJ1-5
D gene: .
V gene: TRBV15
CDR3 protein: CATSRDLRQGGQPQHF
CDR3 DNA: TGTGCCACCAGCAGAGATCTAAGGCAGGGTGGTCAGCCCCAGCATTTT

clone size: .
J gene: TRBJ2-7
D gene: TRBD1
V gene: TRBV28
CDR3 protein: CASSLYGTGGFYEQYF
CDR3 DNA: TGTGCCAGCAGTTTATACGGGACAGGGGGATTCTACGAGCAGTACTTC

clone size: once
J gene: TRBJ1-3
D gene: .
V gene: TRBV13
CDR3 protein: CASRRGPLNSGNTIYF
CDR3 DNA: TGTGCCAGCAGGAGGGGCCCCCTGAACTCTGGAAACACCATATATTTT

clone size: once
J gene: TRBJ2-7
D gene: .
V gene: TRBV6-1
CDR3 protein: CASSEGRVYEQYF
CDR3 DNA: TGTGCCAGCAGTGAGGGCAGGGTCTACGAGCAGTACTTC

clone size: .
J gene: TRBJ2-3
D gene: TRBD2
V gene: TRBV11-2
CDR3 protein: CASSSNRGRGPDTQYF
CDR3 DNA: TGTGCCAGCAGCTCCAATCGCGGGAGGGGCCCAGATACGCAGTATTTT

clone size: .
J gene: TRBJ2-2
D gene: .
V gene: TRBV9
CDR3 protein: CASSVEIGELFF
CDR3 DNA: TGTGCCAGCAGCGTAGAGATAGGGGAGCTGTTTTTT

clone size: few
J gene: TRBJ1-1
D gene: .
V gene: TRBV5-1
CDR3 protein: CASSVSGSNTEAFF
CDR3 DNA: TGCGCCAGCAGCGTCTCAGGATCTAACACTGAAGCTTTCTTT

clone size: .
J gene: TRBJ1-4
D gene: .
V gene: TRBV7-6
CDR3 protein: CASSLAPPGDHGELFF
CDR3 DNA: TGTGCCAGCAGCTTAGCTCCCCCGGGGGATCACGGGGAACTGTTTTTT

clone size: .
J gene: TRBJ1-5
D gene: TRBD1
V gene: TRBV28
CDR3 protein: CASSAGTGGPNQPQHF
CDR3 DNA: TGTGCCAGCAGTGCAGGGACAGGGGGCCCTAATCAGCCCCAGCATTTT

clone size: .
J gene: TRBJ2-5
D gene: TRBD2
V gene: TRBV3-1/TRBV3-2
CDR3 protein: CASSPAGFPQETQYF
CDR3 DNA: TGTGCCAGCAGCCCAGCGGGATTTCCCCAAGAGACCCAGTACTTC

clone size: .
J gene: TRBJ1-4
D gene: TRBD1
V gene: TRBV9
CDR3 protein: CASSVDRGHEKLFF
CDR3 DNA: TGTGCCAGCAGCGTGGACAGGGGGCATGAAAAACTGTTTTTT

clone size: once
J gene: TRBJ2-7
D gene: TRBD2
V gene: TRBV9
CDR3 protein: CASSPASGIDEQYF
CDR3 DNA: TGTGCCAGCAGCCCCGCTAGCGGGATCGACGAGCAGTACTTC

clone size: .
J gene: TRBJ2-1
D gene: TRBD2
V gene: TRBV28
CDR3 protein: CASTPRLAELNEQFF
CDR3 DNA: TGTGCCAGCACCCCCAGACTAGCGGAACTCAATGAGCAGTTCTTC

clone size: .
J gene: TRBJ2-2
D gene: .
V gene: TRBV28
CDR3 protein: CASSLPTPRAGELFF
CDR3 DNA: TGTGCCAGCAGTTTACCAACTCCTAGGGCCGGGGAGCTGTTTTTT

clone size: .
J gene: TRBJ2-1
D gene: TRBD2
V gene: TRBV7-3
CDR3 protein: CASSLGLAGASSYNEQFF
CDR3 DNA: TGTGCCAGCAGCTTAGGACTAGCGGGAGCGAGCTCCTACAATGAGCAGTTCTTC

clone size: once
J gene: TRBJ1-2
D gene: TRBD1
V gene: TRBV7-9
CDR3 protein: CASSPGQGHYGYTF
CDR3 DNA: TGTGCCAGCAGCCCAGGACAGGGTCACTATGGCTACACCTTC

clone size: .
J gene: TRBJ1-2
D gene: .
V gene: TRBV5-4
CDR3 protein: CASLFTGRGDYGYTF
CDR3 DNA: TGTGCCAGTTTGTTTACAGGGAGGGGGGACTATGGCTACACCTTC

clone size: once
J gene: TRBJ2-7
D gene: TRBD1
V gene: TRBV6-1
CDR3 protein: CASSEAKGAPYEQYF
CDR3 DNA: TGTGCCAGCAGTGAAGCGAAGGGGGCTCCCTACGAGCAGTACTTC

clone size: .
J gene: TRBJ1-2
D gene: .
V gene: TRBV15
CDR3 protein: CATSRVRTPIYGYTF
CDR3 DNA: TGTGCCACCAGCAGAGTTAGGACACCGATTTATGGCTACACCTTC

clone size: .
J gene: TRBJ2-6
D gene: .
V gene: TRBV19
CDR3 protein: CASSMRTGGANVLTF
CDR3 DNA: TGTGCCAGTAGTATGAGAACGGGAGGGGCCAACGTCCTGACTTTC

clone size: .
J gene: TRBJ2-7
D gene: .
V gene: TRBV28
CDR3 protein: CASQPTGTGIYEQYF
CDR3 DNA: TGTGCCAGCCAACCAACCGGGACGGGGATCTACGAGCAGTACTTC

clone size: few
J gene: TRBJ2-5
D gene: .
V gene: TRBV7-9
CDR3 protein: CASSFAHRETQYF
CDR3 DNA: TGTGCCAGCAGCTTCGCTCATAGAGAGACCCAGTACTTC

clone size: .
J gene: TRBJ1-1
D gene: .
V gene: TRBV29-1
CDR3 protein: CSVETTGNTEAFF
CDR3 DNA: TGCAGCGTCGAAACTACAGGGAACACTGAAGCTTTCTTT

clone size: .
J gene: TRBJ2-3
D gene: TRBD2
V gene: TRBV18
CDR3 protein: CASSAGTSGSTDTQYF
CDR3 DNA: TGTGCCAGCTCGGCAGGGACTAGCGGGAGCACAGATACGCAGTATTTT

clone size: .
J gene: TRBJ1-1
D gene: .
V gene: TRBV5-1
CDR3 protein: CASSPRVGAGEAFF
CDR3 DNA: TGCGCCAGCAGCCCCCGAGTGGGGGCAGGTGAAGCTTTCTTT